This T cell receptor beta chain was captured by sequencing in a study of CD8+ T cells in alopecia areata. General study results and limits: The presence of one nonresponder keeps the tie between baseline CD8+ expansion and response uncertain. For patients receiving tofacitinib, scalp clonality and expanded CD8+ clones among the top 100 significantly decreased.

Documented treatment: oral pan-JAK inhibitor, 5-10 mg twice daily. Comment on this clone: The antigen is unknown.

The sequencing template was cDNA reverse transcribed from extracted RNA. The protocol was immunoSEQ multiplex PCR, while the TCRdb copy is restricted to in-frame clones and leaves out a portion. The data hold 110,000 or so clones, with 45% to 65% observed a single time. The CDR3 runs to 15 residues. Germline V lookup: CDR1 LNHDA, CDR2 SQIVND (reference sequence). Trimming took 3 bases from V and 1 from J, leaving 12 bases between them. This specimen consisted of CD4+ T cells sorted from blood, obtained at week 24, from a patient treated with tofacitinib. The chain couples TRBV19 to TRBJ1-1; D unclear. This clonotype was sampled from a human donor with alopecia areata. CDR3 coding DNA: TGTGCCAGTAGTATGTGGGGATCAGGGAACACTGAAGCTTTCTTT. It specifies CASSMWGSGNTEAFF.